Reported below is one T cell receptor (beta chain). Its antigen is still unknown. This specimen belongs to a study of vaccination and CD4 T cells after COVID-19. Study overall: The convalescents comprised six males and four females, two of them Hispanic. Study-level points and caveats: Researchers report that a median about 86% of reactive clones in convalescent patients surfaced only post-vaccination.

The Oncomine TCR Beta short-read assay was what sequenced the DNA obtained from cultured CD4+ T cells. Genomic DNA was extracted from cultured CD4+ T cells. MiXCR, run by TCRdb on the PCR reads, gives a single entry per CDR3 protein. Among thousands of distinct CDR3 sequences listed, around 82% were seen once. Treatment reported: roughly nine-day PBMC culture with coronavirus spike peptide pools or control peptides (ViraFEST assay). Half the medium was exchanged for fresh IL-2 medium on days 3 and 7. This TCR was sampled from a human donor who had recovered from COVID-19. Sequencing was done on a sample of CD4+ T cells from blood, cultured in vitro.

The CDR3 DNA follows: TGCGCCAGCAGCTTACGTGAACAGGGCAGCTCTGGGGCCAACGTCCTGACTTTC. The encoded protein is CASSLREQGSSGANVLTF. The chain couples TRBV5-1 to TRBJ2-6, with D possibly matching TRBD1 (6 bases). Germline CDR1 is SGHRS and CDR2 is YFSETQ. V dropped 2 bases and J dropped 0 bases, with 15 bases sitting between them. This CDR3 region has 18 residues. The full variable domain, rest sourced from reference TRBV5-1 and TRBJ2-6, is KAGVTQTPRYLIKTRGQQVTLSCSPISGHRSVSWYQQTPGQGLQFLFEYFSETQRNKGNFPGRFSGRQFSNSRSEMNVSTLELGDSALYLCASSLREQGSSGANVLTFGAGSRLTVL.